The 16 T cell receptor beta chains below come from one sample, sequenced in a study of OX40 agonist ivuxolimab in advanced cancers. Using immunoSEQ multiplex PCR, the repertoire was profiled, and TCRdb retains in-frame clones only, with some absent. The sample carries tens of thousands of clones, 70% to 90% recorded once. The sample here was CD4+ or CD8+ T cells sorted from blood, taken in a trial of the OX40 agonist ivuxolimab. The origin of the receptors is an adult with an advanced solid tumor such as melanoma, head and neck, liver or kidney cancer.

This CDR3 reads CASSSLAGGGTKNIQYF. CDR3 coding DNA: TGTGCCAGCAGTTCCCTAGCGGGAGGAGGAACCAAAAACATTCAGTACTTC. The chain employs TRBV27 and TRBJ2-4, with 11 bases aligning to TRBD2. The ends lost 4 bases at V and 2 bases at J; junction bases unmatched: 7. The CDR3 covers 17 residues. The germline gives CDR1 MNHEY, CDR2 SMNVEV (reference sequence).

This chain joins TRBV2 and TRBJ2-5; unclear D gene. V lost 6 bases to trimming and J lost 3 bases, with 14 bases between them. This CDR3 region has 14 residues. Looked up from germline, CDR1 is SNHLY and CDR2 is FYNNEI. The CDR3 spells CASSPSLYEETQYF. The CDR3 nucleotides read TGTGCCAGCAGCCCTTCACTCTACGAAGAGACCCAGTACTTC.

J is TRBJ1-1 and V is TRBV2; D is undetermined. Germline V lookup: CDR1 SNHLY, CDR2 FYNNEI. The CDR3 spans 15 residues. V gave up 5 bases and J gave up 1 base, with 14 bases separating them. The CDR3 DNA reads TGTGCCAGCAGTTCACTCCACCAATCGAACACTGAAGCTTTCTTT. As protein: CASSSLHQSNTEAFF.

The V call is TRBV29-1, the J call TRBJ2-5; 8 bases fit TRBD1. Germline loops: CDR1 SQVTM, CDR2 ANQGSEA. CDR3 length equals 15 residues. V lost 6 bases to trimming and J lost 1 base; unmatched junction nucleotides: 10. CDR3 region: CSVVEQGASQETQYF. The CDR3 nucleotides are TGCAGCGTCGTCGAGCAGGGGGCGTCCCAAGAGACCCAGTACTTC.

The CDR3 DNA reads TGTGCCAGCAGCTTAGGTCCGGGCGTCTACGAGCAGTACTTC. It encodes CASSLGPGVYEQYF. J is TRBJ2-7 and V is TRBV13; D is undetermined. The CDR3 runs 14 residues. Germline values: CDR1 PRHDT, CDR2 FYEKMQ (reference sequence). V was pared by 0 bases and J by 3 bases, with 9 bases between.

The rearrangement uses TRBV6-6 and TRBJ2-5; 8 bases match TRBD2. V lost 6 bases to trimming and J lost 5 bases; unmatched junction nucleotides: 5. The CDR3 has 13 residues. CDR1 is MNHNY, CDR2 SVGAGI, per germline (reference sequence). The CDR3 sequence is CASRSGSFETQYF. The CDR3 DNA reads as TGTGCCAGCAGGAGCGGGAGCTTTGAGACCCAGTACTTC.

J is TRBJ2-7 and V is TRBV7-2; 7 bases match TRBD2. CDR3 length: 18 residues. J was trimmed by 4 bases and V by 1 base; bases with no gene match: 16. Germline V lookup: CDR1 SGHTA, CDR2 FQGNSA. CDR3 nucleotide sequence: TGTGCCAGCAGCTTAGATATTGGGAGGCGGGGGTTAAAGTACGAGCAGTACTTC. Residues: CASSLDIGRRGLKYEQYF.

This clone was seen just once. The rearrangement joins TRBV30 to TRBJ2-1, with TRBD2 matching 7 bases. Trimming removed 6 bases from V and 3 bases from J; junction bases left unmatched: 5. This CDR3 contains 13 residues. The germline V gene encodes CDR1 GTSNPN and CDR2 SVGIG (reference sequence). CDR3 residues: CACAGANYNEQFF. The DNA for the CDR3 is TGTGCCTGCGCGGGAGCAAACTACAATGAGCAGTTCTTC.

The chain combines TRBV7-9 with TRBJ2-1; 14 bases are a match to TRBD2. There are 15 residues in the CDR3. V was clipped by 4 bases and J by 8 bases; unmatched bases: 4. Germline CDR1 reads SEHNR; CDR2 reads FQNEAQ (reference sequence). CDR3 nucleotides: TGTGCCAGCAGCTCGGGACTAGCGGGAGACTATGAGCAGTTCTTC. Protein: CASSSGLAGDYEQFF.

V and J are TRBV4-2 and TRBJ2-2; D ambiguous. CDR1 and CDR2 from the germline V gene are LGHNA and YNFKEQ. V shed 0 bases and J shed 4 bases, with 9 bases lying between them. The CDR3 runs to 15 residues. CDR3 sequence: CASSQDLKGTGELFF. CDR3 sequence (DNA): TGTGCCAGCAGCCAAGATTTGAAGGGCACCGGGGAGCTGTTTTTT.

This clone came up many times. The rearrangement links TRBV28 to TRBJ1-2; D is undetermined. Trimming removed 5 bases from V and 4 bases from J, with 8 bases in between. The CDR3 runs 12 residues. Per the germline V gene, CDR1 is MDHEN and CDR2 is SYDVKM. CDR3 loop: CASSTNSYGYTF. The DNA for the CDR3 is TGTGCCAGCAGTACCAACAGCTATGGCTACACCTTC.

J is TRBJ2-1 and V is TRBV11-3; D remains ambiguous. CDR1 is SGHNT, CDR2 YENEEA, per germline. The ends were cut back, 3 bases at V and 5 bases at J, with 5 bases in the middle. The CDR3 extends over 12 amino acids. The CDR3, as DNA: TGTGCCAGCAGCTTCGCTAACAATGAGCAGTTCTTC. This gives the protein CASSFANNEQFF.

V is TRBV19 and J is TRBJ2-7, with D unclear. The CDR3 is 14 residues long. Germline V gene data show CDR1 as LNHDA and CDR2 as SQIVND (reference sequence). Trimming left V 5 bases short and J 2 bases short, with 13 bases between. This CDR3 reads CASSSWGYPYEQYF. As DNA, the CDR3 is TGTGCCAGTAGTTCATGGGGTTACCCCTACGAGCAGTACTTC.

The gene calls are TRBV10-3 and TRBJ2-7, with TRBD1 as a possible D gene (7 bases). V lost 4 bases to trimming and J lost 1 base, with 17 bases between them. CDR3 length: 16 residues. CDR1 is ENHRY, CDR2 SYGVKD, per germline. The CDR3 bases are TGTGCCATCAGTGTAACTGGGGCAGGGGGGTCCTACGAGCAGTACTTC. This sequence encodes CAISVTGAGGSYEQYF.

This rearrangement joins TRBV5-1 to TRBJ2-1; 7 positions match TRBD1. V lost 3 bases and J lost 10; bases outside the gene matches: 13. Germline loops: CDR1 SGHRS, CDR2 YFSETQ. CDR3 length: 15 residues. The CDR3 DNA reads TGCGCCAGCAGCTCTTTCGACAGGGCGCGCGGGGAGCAGTTCTTC. This translates into CASSSFDRARGEQFF. The whole variable domain, remainder taken from reference TRBV5-1 and TRBJ2-1, is KAGVTQTPRYLIKTRGQQVTLSCSPISGHRSVSWYQQTPGQGLQFLFEYFSETQRNKGNFPGRFSGRQFSNSRSEMNVSTLELGDSALYLCASSSFDRARGEQFFGPGTRLTVL.

The CDR3 coding sequence is TGTGCCAGCATCTCACTGGGGGACCAGAGGGAAAAACTGTTTTTT. Residues: CASISLGDQREKLFF. The V gene is TRBV28, the J gene TRBJ1-4; D is perhaps TRBD1 (5 bases). Germline lookup yields CDR1 MDHEN and CDR2 SYDVKM. CDR3 length: 15 amino acids. V lost 7 bases and J 8 bases, leaving 20 bases between the germline ends.